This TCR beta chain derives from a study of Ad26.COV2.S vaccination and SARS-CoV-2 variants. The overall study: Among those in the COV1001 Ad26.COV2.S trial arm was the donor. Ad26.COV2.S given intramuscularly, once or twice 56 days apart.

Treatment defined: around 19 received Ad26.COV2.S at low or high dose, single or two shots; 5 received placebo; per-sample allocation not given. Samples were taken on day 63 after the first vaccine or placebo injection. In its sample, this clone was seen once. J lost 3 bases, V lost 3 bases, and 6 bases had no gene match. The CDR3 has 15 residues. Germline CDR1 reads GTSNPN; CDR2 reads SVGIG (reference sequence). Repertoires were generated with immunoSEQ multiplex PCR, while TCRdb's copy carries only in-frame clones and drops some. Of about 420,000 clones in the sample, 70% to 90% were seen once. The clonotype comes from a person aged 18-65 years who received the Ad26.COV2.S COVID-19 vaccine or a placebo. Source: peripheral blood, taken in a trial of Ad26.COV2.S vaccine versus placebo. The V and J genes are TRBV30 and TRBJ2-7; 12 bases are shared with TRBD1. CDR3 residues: CAWRGGTGGFYEQYF. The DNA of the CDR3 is TGTGCCTGGAGAGGCGGGACAGGGGGCTTCTACGAGCAGTACTTC.